The 14 T cell receptor beta chains below all came from one sample that was sequenced in a study of control samples from healthy donors and cancer patients. Clones were sequenced by immunoSEQ multiplex PCR, and TCRdb holds only the in-frame ones, with some missing. The sample carries under 65,000 clones, about 86% recorded once. The sample taken for sequencing was PBMCs. These receptor sequences come from a woman in her forties or fifties with lung cancer.

This clone was seen a handful of times. This rearrangement joins TRBV12-3 or TRBV12-4 to TRBJ1-1; D remains unclear. V lost 7 bases, J lost 7 bases, and 16 bases lay in between. This CDR3 spans 13 amino acids. Written as DNA, the CDR3 is TGTGCCAGCAAGAAAGGAGGGATTCGTGAAGCTTTCTTT. As protein: CASKKGGIREAFF.

The genes are TRBV6-4 and TRBJ1-2; D not resolved. Trimming took 2 bases from V and 4 from J, leaving 11 bases between them. CDR3 length equals 14 residues. Germline CDR1 is MRHNA and CDR2 is SNTAGT. CDR3 bases: TGTGCCAGCAGTGACCCCCGGCCTCCCTATGGCTACACCTTC. It yields the protein CASSDPRPPYGYTF.

Within the sample, this clone is large. V usage is TRBV9 and J usage is TRBJ1-2, with 9 bases matching TRBD1. CDR3 length equals 16 residues. CDR1 is SGDLS and CDR2 is YYNGEE in the germline V gene. The V and J ends lost 3 bases and 2 bases, in that order; junction bases with no gene match: 8. The CDR3 bases are TGTGCCAGCAGCGAGCGGACAGGGGCGGACAACTATGGCTACACCTTC. Amino acid sequence: CASSERTGADNYGYTF. Looking up the rest from reference TRBV9 and TRBJ1-2 gives the full variable domain: DSGVTQTPKHLITATGQRVTLRCSPRSGDLSVYWYQQSLDQGLQFLIQYYNGEERAKGNILERFSAQQFPDLHSELNLSSLELGDSALYFCASSERTGADNYGYTFGSGTRLTVV.

The count of this clone is one. CDR3: CASSPTETGYTF. The CDR3 nucleotides are TGTGCCAGCAGCCCGACAGAAACTGGCTACACCTTC. The V gene is TRBV7-2, the J gene TRBJ1-2, with D possibly being TRBD1 (5 bases). The V and J ends lost 5 bases and 7 bases respectively, with 11 bases between them. Per the germline V gene, CDR1 is SGHTA and CDR2 is FQGNSA. This CDR3 is built from 12 residues.

The gene calls are TRBV20-1 and TRBJ1-1, with unresolved D. The CDR3 consists of 11 residues. Trimming stripped 6 bases from V and 1 base from J, with 6 bases between. The germline V gene encodes CDR1 DFQATT and CDR2 SNEGSKA (reference sequence). CDR3 region: CSANQNTEAFF. The CDR3 region has the DNA TGCAGTGCAAATCAGAACACTGAAGCTTTCTTT.

This chain links TRBV6-5 with TRBJ1-1; TRBD1 might be the D (5 bases). Trimming cost V 2 bases and J 1 base, with 11 bases left between them. There are 15 residues in the CDR3. Germline CDR1 is MNHEY and CDR2 is SVGAGI. CDR3 sequence (DNA): TGTGCCAGCAGTTACCGGGGGGATTCGAACACTGAAGCTTTCTTT. Translation gives CASSYRGDSNTEAFF.

CDR3 bases: TGTGCCAGCAGTTTACAGGAGATTTATGGCTACACCTTC. It specifies CASSLQEIYGYTF. This chain joins TRBV6-2 or TRBV6-3 and TRBJ1-2; maybe TRBD1 (5 bases). Germline values: CDR1 MNHEY, CDR2 SVGEGT. CDR3 length: 13 amino acids. V was shortened by 4 bases and J by 5 bases, with 11 bases between the two germline ends.

The V gene is TRBV27, the J gene TRBJ1-1, with 10 bases that match TRBD1. The CDR3 has 15 residues. Germline V CDR1 and CDR2: MNHEY, SMNVEV (reference sequence). The ends lost 2 bases at V and 5 bases at J; junction bases unmatched: 5. The CDR3 sequence is CASSLRGTGATEAFF. CDR3 nucleotides: TGTGCCAGCAGTTTACGTGGGACAGGGGCTACTGAAGCTTTCTTT.

The rearrangement joins TRBV12-3 or TRBV12-4 to TRBJ2-7; D is unresolved. The CDR3 is 12 amino acids. V gave up 2 bases and J gave up 3 bases, with 5 bases separating them. CDR3 nucleotide sequence: TGTGCCAGCAGTTTACCTAACTACGAGCAGTACTTC. Translation gives CASSLPNYEQYF.

The chain carries TRBV7-7 and TRBJ2-2; TRBD2 might be the D (5 bases). V lost 5 bases, J lost 0 bases, and 10 bases lay in between. The CDR3 is 15 amino acids. The germline gives CDR1 SSHAT, CDR2 FNYEAQ (reference sequence). CDR3 coding DNA: TGTGCCAGCAGCCCTACTAGGGCGAACACCGGGGAGCTGTTTTTT. Translating it yields CASSPTRANTGELFF.

The CDR3 bases are TGTGCCAGCAGCTCCCGTAGCGGGGGGGCCGGGGATACGCAGTATTTT. Encoded protein: CASSSRSGGAGDTQYF. The chain links TRBV14 to TRBJ2-3; 11 nucleotides match TRBD2. Losses at the gene ends were 5 bases for V and 6 bases for J; bases not matched to a gene: 10. Germline assignment: CDR1 SGHDN and CDR2 FVKESK. The CDR3 extends over 16 amino acids.

The CDR3 is CASSRTANEQFF. The CDR3 DNA sequence: TGTGCCAGCAGCCGGACGGCCAATGAGCAGTTCTTC. The gene calls are TRBV7-9 and TRBJ2-1; D uncertain. Trimming took off 5 bases at V and 6 bases at J, with 8 bases between the two ends. In germline, CDR1 is SEHNR, CDR2 FQNEAQ (reference sequence). CDR3 size: 12 residues.

The rearrangement joins TRBV9 to TRBJ2-2, with 9 bases fitting TRBD1. CDR3 length equals 17 residues. Losses at the gene ends were 4 bases for V and 3 bases for J; bases not matched to a gene: 10. Germline assignment: CDR1 SGDLS and CDR2 YYNGEE. CDR3 residues: CASSSPRDRGDTGELFF. The CDR3 coding sequence is TGTGCCAGCAGCTCTCCCCGCGACAGGGGGGACACCGGGGAGCTGTTTTTT.

The DNA of the CDR3 is TGTGCCAGCCGGACTACTCCGAACACCGGGGAGCTGTTTTTT. This encodes CASRTTPNTGELFF. The rearrangement joins TRBV28 to TRBJ2-2, with D possibly being TRBD2 (6 bases). Trimming shortened V by 8 bases and J by 0 bases, and 10 bases separated the two germline ends. Germline assignment: CDR1 MDHEN and CDR2 SYDVKM. The CDR3 is made up of 14 amino acids.